The T cell receptor beta chain described here comes from a study of blood T cell repertoires in COVID-19. Assay used: immunoSEQ multiplex PCR; TCRdb lists only in-frame clones, some missing. Of 62,000 or so clones in the sample, about three quarters were seen once. The germline CDR1 and CDR2 sequences are LNHNV and YYDKDF (reference sequence). This CDR3 spans 16 amino acids. Trimming took 5 bases from V and 4 from J; bases not matched to a gene: 7. The chain uses TRBV15 and TRBJ2-1; 11 nucleotides line up with TRBD2. The sequence was obtained from a human donor in a cohort sampled during active COVID-19. Sample: peripheral blood. CDR3 in amino acids: CATSERTSGGYNEQFF. The CDR3 DNA reads as TGTGCCACCAGCGAGAGAACTAGCGGGGGTTACAATGAGCAGTTCTTC. Looking up the rest from reference TRBV15 and TRBJ2-1 gives the full variable domain: DAMVIQNPRYQVTQFGKPVTLSCSQTLNHNVMYWYQQKSSQAPKLLFHYYDKDFNNEADTPDNFQSRRPNTSFCFLDIRSPGLGDTAMYLCATSERTSGGYNEQFFGPGTRLTVL.